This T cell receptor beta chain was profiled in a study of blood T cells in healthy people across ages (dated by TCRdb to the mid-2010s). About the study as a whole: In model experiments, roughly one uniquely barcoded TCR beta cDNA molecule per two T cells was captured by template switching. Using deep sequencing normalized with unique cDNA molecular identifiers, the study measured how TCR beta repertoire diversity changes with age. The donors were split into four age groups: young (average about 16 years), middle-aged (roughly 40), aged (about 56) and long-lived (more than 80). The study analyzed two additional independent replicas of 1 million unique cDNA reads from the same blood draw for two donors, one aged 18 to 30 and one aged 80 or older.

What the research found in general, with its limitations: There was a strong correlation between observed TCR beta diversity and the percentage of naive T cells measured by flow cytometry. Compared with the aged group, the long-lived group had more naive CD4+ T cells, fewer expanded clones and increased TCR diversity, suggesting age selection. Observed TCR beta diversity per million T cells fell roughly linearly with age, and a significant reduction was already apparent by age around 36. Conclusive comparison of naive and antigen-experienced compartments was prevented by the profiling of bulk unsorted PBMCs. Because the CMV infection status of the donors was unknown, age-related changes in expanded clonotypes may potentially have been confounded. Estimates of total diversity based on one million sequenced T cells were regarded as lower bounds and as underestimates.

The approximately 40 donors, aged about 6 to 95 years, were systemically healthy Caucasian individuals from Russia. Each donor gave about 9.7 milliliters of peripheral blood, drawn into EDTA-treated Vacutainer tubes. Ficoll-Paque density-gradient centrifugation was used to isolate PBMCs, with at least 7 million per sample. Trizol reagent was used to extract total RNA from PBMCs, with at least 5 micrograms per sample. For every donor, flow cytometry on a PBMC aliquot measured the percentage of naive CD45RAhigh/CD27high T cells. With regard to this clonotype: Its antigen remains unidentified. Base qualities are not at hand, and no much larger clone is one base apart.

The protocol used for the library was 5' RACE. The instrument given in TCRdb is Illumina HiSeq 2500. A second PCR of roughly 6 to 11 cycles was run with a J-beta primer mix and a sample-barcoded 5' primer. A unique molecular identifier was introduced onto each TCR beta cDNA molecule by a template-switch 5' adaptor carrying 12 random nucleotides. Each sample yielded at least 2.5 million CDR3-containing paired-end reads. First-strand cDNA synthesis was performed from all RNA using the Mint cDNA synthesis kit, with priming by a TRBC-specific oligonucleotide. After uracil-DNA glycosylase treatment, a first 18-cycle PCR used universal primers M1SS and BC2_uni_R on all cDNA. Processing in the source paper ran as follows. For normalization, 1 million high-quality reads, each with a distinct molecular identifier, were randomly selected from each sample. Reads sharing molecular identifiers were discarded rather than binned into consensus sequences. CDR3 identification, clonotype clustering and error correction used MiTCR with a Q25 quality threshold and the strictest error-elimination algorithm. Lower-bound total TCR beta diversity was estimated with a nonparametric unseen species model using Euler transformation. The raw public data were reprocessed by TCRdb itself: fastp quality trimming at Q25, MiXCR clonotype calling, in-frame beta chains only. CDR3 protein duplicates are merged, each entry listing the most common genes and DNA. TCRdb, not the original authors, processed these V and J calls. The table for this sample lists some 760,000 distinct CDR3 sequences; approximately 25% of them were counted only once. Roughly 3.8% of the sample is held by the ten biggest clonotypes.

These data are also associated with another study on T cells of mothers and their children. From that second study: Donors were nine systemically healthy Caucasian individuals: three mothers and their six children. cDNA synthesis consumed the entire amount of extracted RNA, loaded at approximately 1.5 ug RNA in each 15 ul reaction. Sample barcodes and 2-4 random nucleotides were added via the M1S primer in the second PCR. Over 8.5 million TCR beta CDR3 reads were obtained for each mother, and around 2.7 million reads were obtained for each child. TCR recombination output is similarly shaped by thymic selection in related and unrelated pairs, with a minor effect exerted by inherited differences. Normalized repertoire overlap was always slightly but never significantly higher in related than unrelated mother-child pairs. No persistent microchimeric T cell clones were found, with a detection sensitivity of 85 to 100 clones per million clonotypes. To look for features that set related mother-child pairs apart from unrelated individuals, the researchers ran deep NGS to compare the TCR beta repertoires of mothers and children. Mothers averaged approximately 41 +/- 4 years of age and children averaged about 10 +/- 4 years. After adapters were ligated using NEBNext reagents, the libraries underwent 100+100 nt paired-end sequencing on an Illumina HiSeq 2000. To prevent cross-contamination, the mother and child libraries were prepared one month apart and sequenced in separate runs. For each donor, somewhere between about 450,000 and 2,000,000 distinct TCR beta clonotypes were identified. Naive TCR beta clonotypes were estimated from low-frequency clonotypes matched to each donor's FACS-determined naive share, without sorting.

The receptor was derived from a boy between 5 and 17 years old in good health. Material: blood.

The bases are TGTGCCAGCAGTTACGCATACCCCGGGACAGGGACGAACACTGAAGCTTTCTTT. Protein translation: CASSYAYPGTGTNTEAFF. The chain uses TRBV6-6 and TRBJ1-1; 9 middle bases align to TRBD1. Based on the germline V gene (reference sequence), the CDR1 and CDR2 sequences are MNHNY and SVGAGI. V lost 2 bases and J lost 1 base, and the count of bases not matched to a germline gene is 11. The CDR3 spans 18 residues, from the cysteine through the phenylalanine. Just CDR3 DNA is preserved here, 54 bases in frame from base 1.